This passage covers 11 T cell receptor beta chains from one sample sequenced in a study of Ad26.COV2.S vaccination and SARS-CoV-2 variants. The table came from immunoSEQ multiplex PCR; TCRdb's copy has only in-frame clones and leaves some out. The data hold a few hundred thousand clones, with around 86% observed a single time. The sample's treatment: some 20 received Ad26.COV2.S at low or high dose, single or two shots; several received placebo; per-sample allocation not given. Samples analyzed were those drawn on day 63 after the first vaccine or placebo injection. The starting material was peripheral blood, obtained in a trial of Ad26.COV2.S vaccine versus placebo. These receptor sequences come from a person between 18 and 65 years old who received the Ad26.COV2.S COVID-19 vaccine or a placebo.

The V gene is TRBV27, the J gene TRBJ2-1, with 9 bases fitting TRBD2. The CDR3 spans 15 residues. Germline V CDR1 and CDR2: MNHEY, SMNVEV (reference sequence). V lost 2 bases, J lost 4 bases, and 3 bases stayed unmatched. As DNA, the CDR3 is TGTGCCAGCAGTTTAATGACTAGCGGATACAATGAGCAGTTCTTC. Translation gives CASSLMTSGYNEQFF.

This chain uses TRBV3-1 (or the pseudogene TRBV3-2) with TRBJ2-2, with 8 bases that match TRBD2. The V and J ends lost 3 bases and 5 bases, in that order; junction bases with no gene match: 5. CDR1 is LGHDT and CDR2 is YNNKEL in the germline V gene (reference sequence). CDR3 length: 15 amino acids. For the CDR3, the DNA is TGTGCCAGCAGCCAGGAAGCGGGGGAGACCGGGGAGCTGTTTTTT. Its protein product is CASSQEAGETGELFF.

The chain recombines TRBV15 with TRBJ2-6; TRBD1 matches at 10 bases. Germline V gene sequence: CDR1 LNHNV, CDR2 YYDKDF (reference sequence). Trimming cost V 3 bases and J 2 bases; bases outside gene matches: 4. CDR3 length: 17 amino acids. The CDR3 sequence: CATSSRQGATGANVLTF. As DNA, the CDR3 is TGTGCCACCAGCAGCAGACAGGGGGCGACTGGGGCCAACGTCCTGACTTTC.

V is TRBV19 and J is TRBJ2-3, with 9 bases matching TRBD2. Losses at the gene ends were 5 bases for V and 2 bases for J; bases not matched to a gene: 14. CDR3 length equals 18 residues. From germline, CDR1 is LNHDA and CDR2 SQIVND (reference sequence). The CDR3 sequence: CASSARGRASGDTDTQYF. The DNA for the CDR3 is TGTGCCAGTAGTGCCCGGGGGCGGGCTAGCGGGGACACAGATACGCAGTATTTT.

This clone was seen a few times. This chain uses TRBV6-1 with TRBJ1-5; D call uncertain. CDR1 and CDR2 (germline): MNHNS, SASEGT. This CDR3 is built from 11 residues. With 3 bases removed from V and 4 bases from J, the gap between germline ends came to 1 base. The CDR3 is CASSDNQPQHF. CDR3 nucleotides: TGTGCCAGCAGTGATAATCAGCCCCAGCATTTT.

The rearrangement links TRBV5-4 to TRBJ1-3; 8 bases fit TRBD1. Per germline, CDR1 SGHNT and CDR2 YYREEE (reference sequence). This CDR3 region has 16 residues. V dropped 4 bases and J dropped 0; count of bases not matched to a gene: 6. The CDR3 loop reads CASSKTGQDSGNTIYF. Written as DNA, the CDR3 is TGTGCCAGCAGCAAGACGGGACAGGACTCTGGAAACACCATATATTTT.

V usage is TRBV18 and J usage is TRBJ1-1, with a tentative D call TRBD1 (6 bases). V was cut by 5 bases and J by 6 bases, with 13 bases left in between. The CDR3 length is 13 residues. Germline V CDR1 and CDR2: KGHSH, LQKENI. The DNA of the CDR3 is TGTGCCAGCTCATCCTCAGGGGAATCTGAAGCTTTCTTT. Translating gives CASSSSGESEAFF. Based on the CDR3 plus reference TRBV18 and TRBJ1-1, the full variable domain is NAGVMQNPRHLVRRRGQEARLRCSPMKGHSHVYWYRQLPEEGLKFMVYLQKENIIDESGMPKERFSAEFPKEGPSILRIQQVVRGDSAAYFCASSSSGESEAFFGQGTRLTVV.

This clone has just one count. The chain recombines TRBV11-1 with TRBJ2-1; D is possibly TRBD2 (6 bases). The CDR3 is made up of 15 amino acids. The V and J ends lost 2 bases and 4 bases respectively, with 12 bases between them. Germline-derived CDR1 and CDR2 are SGHAT and FQDESV (reference sequence). In DNA, the CDR3 is TGTGCCAGCAGCTTAAACGGGGGTCTTTACAATGAGCAGTTCTTC. Its translation is CASSLNGGLYNEQFF.

Only one count was recorded for this clone. This chain links TRBV6-5 with TRBJ2-1, with D hard to call. Trimming shortened V by 8 bases and J by 0 bases, and 14 bases separated the two germline ends. The CDR3 is 15 residues long. Germline V gene lookup returns CDR1 MNHEY and CDR2 SVGAGI. CDR3 nucleotides: TGTGCCAGCGACTCCCTACGCAGCTCCTACAATGAGCAGTTCTTC. Translating gives CASDSLRSSYNEQFF.

V gene TRBV6-5 combines with J gene TRBJ2-3; 9 bases match TRBD1. Trimming removed 6 bases from V and 3 bases from J; junction bases left unmatched: 7. CDR1 and CDR2 (germline): MNHEY, SVGAGI. This CDR3 is built from 15 residues. CDR3 protein: CASSPGQGVTDTQYF. As DNA, the CDR3 is TGTGCCAGCAGCCCGGGACAGGGAGTGACAGATACGCAGTATTTT.

The genes are TRBV7-3 and TRBJ1-5, with 7 positions matching TRBD1. J gave up 7 bases and V 5 bases, and 5 bases lay outside the gene matches. CDR1 and CDR2 (germline): SGHTA, FQGTGA. The CDR3 extends over 13 amino acids. The CDR3 DNA reads as TGTGCCAGCAGCCCAGACAGGGAACAGCCCCAGCATTTT. Protein product: CASSPDREQPQHF.